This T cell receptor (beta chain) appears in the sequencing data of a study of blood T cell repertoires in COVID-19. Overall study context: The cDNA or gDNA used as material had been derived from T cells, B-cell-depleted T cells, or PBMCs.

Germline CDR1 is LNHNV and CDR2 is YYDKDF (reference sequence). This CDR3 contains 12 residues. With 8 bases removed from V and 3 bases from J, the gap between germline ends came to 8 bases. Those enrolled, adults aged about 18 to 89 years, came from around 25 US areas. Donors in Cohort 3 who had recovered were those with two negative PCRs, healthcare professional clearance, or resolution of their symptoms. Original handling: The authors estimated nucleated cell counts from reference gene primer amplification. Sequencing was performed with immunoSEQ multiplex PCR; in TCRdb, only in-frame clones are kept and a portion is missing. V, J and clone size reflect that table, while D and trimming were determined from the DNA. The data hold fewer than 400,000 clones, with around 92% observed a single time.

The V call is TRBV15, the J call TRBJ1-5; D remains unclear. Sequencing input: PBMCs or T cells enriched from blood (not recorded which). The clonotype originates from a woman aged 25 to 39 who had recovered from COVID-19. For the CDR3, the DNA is TGTGCCACCCAAAGCCCCAATCAGCCCCAGCATTTT. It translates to CATQSPNQPQHF.